The 7 T cell receptor beta chains in this list originate from one sample, sequenced in a study of blood T cell repertoires in COVID-19. Libraries were prepared by immunoSEQ multiplex PCR; TCRdb keeps only in-frame clonotypes and omits some of them. The table shows around 88,000 clones, with around 81% occurring only once. Specimen: peripheral blood. The receptors derive from a man in his fifties or sixties who had recovered from COVID-19.

This sequence joins TRBV19 and TRBJ1-1, with 7 bases aligning to TRBD1. Trimming cost V 3 bases and J 0 bases; bases outside gene matches: 4. Looked up from germline, CDR1 is LNHDA and CDR2 is SQIVND (reference sequence). CDR3 length: 15 residues. Here the CDR3 DNA reads TGTGCCAGTAGTATGACAGGGTCTTTGAACACTGAAGCTTTCTTT. Translating it yields CASSMTGSLNTEAFF.

The V and J genes are TRBV30 and TRBJ1-1; D unresolved. Per germline, CDR1 GTSNPN and CDR2 SVGIG (reference sequence). The CDR3 totals 11 residues. The V gene lost 4 bases and the J gene lost 8 bases, with 11 bases spanning the gap. CDR3 region: CAWTSTVEAFF. DNA for the CDR3: TGTGCCTGGACCTCAACGGTAGAAGCTTTCTTT.

V and J are TRBV12-3 or TRBV12-4 and TRBJ2-7; no definite D call. Trimming pared 6 bases from V and 0 bases from J, leaving 9 bases between. This CDR3 contains 13 residues. The CDR3 nucleotides are TGTGCCAGCAGATCTACTGGCTCCTACGAGCAGTACTTC. Translating it yields CASRSTGSYEQYF.

The V gene is TRBV12-5, the J gene TRBJ2-4; a weak D match, TRBD1 (6 bases). The CDR3 is made up of 16 amino acids. V was clipped by 2 bases and J by 9 bases, with 20 bases between them. Germline CDR1 is LGHNT and CDR2 is FRNRAP. DNA for the CDR3: TGTGCTAGTGGTTTGCCAGGGACACAAGTGACGGTCATTCAGTACTTC. Encoded protein: CASGLPGTQVTVIQYF.

CDR3 nucleotides: TGTGCCAGTAGTAGACTCCGGGGGGATGGCCCCGGGGAGCTGTTTTTT. It codes for CASSRLRGDGPGELFF. V usage is TRBV19 and J usage is TRBJ2-2, with 7 bases matching TRBD2. The trim removed 4 bases at V and 6 bases at J, leaving 11 bases unmatched. The CDR3 runs 16 residues. Germline-derived CDR1 and CDR2 are LNHDA and SQIVND (reference sequence).

This clone came up a few times. The chain couples TRBV9 to TRBJ2-1, with 9 positions matching TRBD2. Germline CDR1 is SGDLS and CDR2 is YYNGEE. The CDR3 totals 15 residues. V lost 0 bases and J lost 6; bases outside the gene matches: 4. The CDR3 loop reads CASSVEGLAFNEQFF. CDR3 bases: TGTGCCAGCAGCGTAGAGGGACTAGCATTCAATGAGCAGTTCTTC.

This rearrangement joins TRBV7-6 to TRBJ1-6, with a weak D call TRBD1 (6 bases). V lost 0 bases and J lost 8, with 11 bases in between. The CDR3 covers 15 residues. Germline V lookup: CDR1 SGHVS, CDR2 FNYEAQ. The CDR3 region is CASSLAVSGDSPLHF. CDR3 sequence (DNA): TGTGCCAGCAGCTTAGCAGTATCAGGGGATTCACCCCTCCACTTT.